Listed below are T cell receptor beta chains from one sample, sequenced in a study of T cell responses to AZD1222 COVID-19 vaccine. The assay was immunoSEQ multiplex PCR, and TCRdb's table has in-frame clones only and misses some. Here the sample spans 85,000 to 90,000 clones, roughly 90% being singletons. Sequenced material: peripheral blood, taken on day 0 of AZD1222 vaccination. These receptors originate from an adult in good health. The CDR3 runs from the conserved cysteine through the conserved F or W. The D gene is left open where the match is weak. Part of the rows lack a size; the others show once, few, many or a class for expanded clones.

d_gene,abundance,j_gene,v_gene,CDR3aa,CDR3nt
NA,NA,TRBJ2-1,TRBV7-9,CASSQPPVREQFF,TGTGCCAGCAGCCAACCGCCGGTACGTGAGCAGTTCTTC
TRBD1,NA,TRBJ1-5,TRBV15,CATSRVRDRGGQPQHF,TGTGCCACCAGCAGAGTGAGGGACAGGGGAGGACAGCCCCAGCATTTT
NA,once,TRBJ1-2,TRBV5-6,CASSTGTNGWGYTF,TGTGCCAGCAGCACCGGGACTAATGGCTGGGGCTACACCTTC
TRBD1,NA,TRBJ1-1,TRBV19,CASRRQGSQNTEAFF,TGTGCCAGTAGGAGACAGGGCTCCCAGAACACTGAAGCTTTCTTT
TRBD1,few,TRBJ2-7,TRBV9,CASSVRGQGEYEQYF,TGTGCCAGCAGCGTAAGAGGACAGGGGGAATACGAGCAGTACTTC
NA,NA,TRBJ1-3,TRBV7-2,CASSLGHLSSGNTIYF,TGTGCCAGCAGCTTAGGCCACCTTAGCTCTGGAAACACCATATATTTT
TRBD2,NA,TRBJ2-1,TRBV27,CASSLAPSAGGIDEQFF,TGTGCCAGCAGTTTGGCCCCCTCAGCGGGAGGGATCGATGAGCAGTTCTTC
TRBD2,NA,TRBJ2-1,TRBV2,CASSLGASGSGFF,TGTGCCAGCAGCCTTGGGGCTAGCGGGAGTGGGTTCTTC
NA,NA,TRBJ1-1,TRBV21-1,CASSRRADRGGTNTEAFF,TGTGCCAGCAGCAGACGCGCTGACAGGGGTGGTACGAACACTGAAGCTTTCTTT
NA,NA,TRBJ1-6,TRBV7-9,CASGPPGGRESPLHF,TGTGCCAGCGGCCCCCCGGGGGGGCGAGAGTCACCCCTCCACTTT
NA,NA,TRBJ1-1,TRBV10-3,CAISEFTGEAFF,TGTGCCATCAGTGAGTTTACAGGTGAAGCTTTCTTT
NA,NA,TRBJ2-3,TRBV5-8,CASSLGGFTDTQYF,TGTGCCAGCAGCTTGGGGGGCTTCACAGATACGCAGTATTTT
NA,NA,TRBJ2-1,TRBV18,CASSPPLLTYDSYNEQFF,TGTGCCAGCTCACCACCGCTACTGACCTACGACTCCTACAATGAGCAGTTCTTC
TRBD1,NA,TRBJ1-6,TRBV30,CAWRGPTGGSSPLHF,TGTGCCTGGAGAGGTCCCACAGGGGGCAGCTCACCCCTCCACTTT
NA,NA,TRBJ2-1,TRBV9,CASSVDLDGNNEQFF,TGTGCCAGCAGCGTAGATCTGGACGGGAACAATGAGCAGTTCTTC
NA,NA,TRBJ2-5,TRBV2,CASSSERRRQETQYF,TGTGCCAGCAGTAGCGAGAGACGTCGACAAGAGACCCAGTACTTC
NA,NA,TRBJ1-1,TRBV19,CASSTLGSNTEAFF,TGTGCCAGTAGTACACTAGGATCGAACACTGAAGCTTTCTTT
NA,NA,TRBJ1-1,TRBV19,CASSIWQVGEAFF,TGTGCCAGTAGTATATGGCAGGTCGGTGAAGCTTTCTTT
NA,few,TRBJ1-2,TRBV11-2,CASSLMFAGKGGGYTF,TGTGCCAGCAGCTTAATGTTCGCAGGGAAAGGTGGTGGCTACACCTTC
TRBD1,NA,TRBJ1-2,TRBV6-2/TRBV6-3,CASSPDRVYGYTF,TGTGCCAGCAGTCCGGACAGGGTTTATGGCTACACCTTC
NA,NA,TRBJ1-1,TRBV5-4,CASSLVQSLEAFF,TGTGCCAGCAGCTTGGTACAGTCCCTTGAAGCTTTCTTT
TRBD1,NA,TRBJ1-2,TRBV20-1,CSASGQGGLYGYTF,TGCAGTGCTAGTGGGCAGGGGGGACTTTATGGCTACACCTTC
NA,NA,TRBJ1-2,TRBV5-4,CASSLAGNYGYTF,TGTGCCAGCAGCTTGGCCGGGAACTATGGCTACACCTTC
NA,NA,TRBJ2-1,TRBV5-3,CARSGHPGPYNEQFF,TGTGCCAGAAGCGGGCATCCCGGCCCCTACAATGAGCAGTTCTTC
NA,NA,TRBJ1-2,TRBV6-2/TRBV6-3,CASSYGQHYGYTF,TGTGCCAGCAGTTATGGACAGCACTATGGCTACACCTTC
NA,NA,TRBJ2-1,TRBV7-8,CASSAGLYNEQFF,TGTGCCAGCAGCGCGGGACTCTACAATGAGCAGTTCTTC
NA,NA,TRBJ2-1,TRBV6-2/TRBV6-3,CASSPSDSRNEQFF,TGTGCCAGCAGCCCCTCGGACAGCCGCAATGAGCAGTTCTTC
NA,NA,TRBJ1-1,TRBV5-1,CASSPTLKGNTEAFF,TGCGCCAGCAGTCCCACCTTAAAGGGGAACACTGAAGCTTTCTTT
NA,NA,TRBJ1-5,TRBV30,CAWRGPDSYSNQPQHF,TGTGCCTGGAGGGGCCCCGACAGTTATAGCAATCAGCCCCAGCATTTT
NA,NA,TRBJ2-1,TRBV6-5,CASRATVGTYNEQFF,TGTGCCAGCAGGGCGACAGTCGGGACCTACAATGAGCAGTTCTTC
TRBD1,NA,TRBJ2-5,TRBV13,CASSLARQGEETQYF,TGTGCCAGCAGCTTAGCTCGGCAGGGGGAAGAGACCCAGTACTTC
TRBD2,NA,TRBJ2-3,TRBV7-2,CASSLVSGSQADTQYF,TGTGCCAGCAGCTTAGTAAGCGGGAGTCAGGCAGATACGCAGTATTTT
TRBD2,NA,TRBJ2-1,TRBV29-1,CSGGLAGGGEQFF,TGCAGCGGAGGGCTCGCGGGAGGAGGAGAGCAGTTCTTC
NA,NA,TRBJ1-2,TRBV5-5,CASSLEGVGMYGYTF,TGTGCCAGCAGCTTGGAGGGGGTTGGGATGTACGGCTACACCTTC
TRBD2,NA,TRBJ2-1,TRBV27,CASNDERGSYVEQFF,TGTGCCAGCAACGATGAGCGGGGGTCGTATGTTGAGCAGTTCTTC
NA,NA,TRBJ1-3,TRBV19,CASSMTTGSSGNTIYF,TGTGCCAGTAGTATGACGACGGGGAGCTCTGGAAACACCATATATTTT
TRBD2,once,TRBJ2-1,TRBV27,CASSSRLAENYNEQFF,TGTGCCAGCAGTTCTCGACTAGCGGAAAACTACAATGAGCAGTTCTTC
NA,once,TRBJ1-3,TRBV6-1,CASSESPGSSGNTIYF,TGTGCCAGCAGTGAATCCCCGGGCAGCTCTGGAAACACCATATATTTT
NA,NA,TRBJ1-3,TRBV9,CASSVESGGNTIYF,TGTGCCAGCAGCGTAGAAAGCGGCGGAAACACCATATATTTT
NA,NA,TRBJ1-3,TRBV18,CASSPITLSGNTIYF,TGTGCCAGCTCACCAATAACCCTCTCTGGAAACACCATATATTTT
NA,NA,TRBJ2-2,TRBV19,CASSPRGFTGELFF,TGTGCCAGTAGTCCGAGGGGATTCACCGGGGAGCTGTTTTTT
NA,NA,TRBJ1-6,TRBV7-2,CASSLRSGGLNSPLHF,TGTGCCAGCAGCTTAAGAAGTGGCGGATTGAACTCACCCCTCCACTTT
TRBD2,few,TRBJ2-1,TRBV5-1,CASSLRAGGMSEQFF,TGCGCCAGCAGCTTGAGAGCGGGGGGCATGAGTGAGCAGTTCTTC
NA,few,TRBJ1-6,TRBV14,CASSQESRGSPLHF,TGTGCCAGCAGCCAAGAAAGTCGAGGATCACCCCTCCACTTT
NA,NA,TRBJ2-7,TRBV13,CASSSLSEQYF,TGTGCCAGCAGCTCCCTTTCCGAGCAGTACTTC
TRBD1,NA,TRBJ1-1,TRBV7-2,CASSLTGATEAFF,TGTGCCAGCAGCTTAACAGGGGCCACTGAAGCTTTCTTT
NA,NA,TRBJ2-3,TRBV5-1,CASSFQGMGPDTQYF,TGCGCCAGCAGCTTCCAGGGGATGGGCCCAGATACGCAGTATTTT
NA,NA,TRBJ2-6,TRBV6-5,CASRGSSGANVLTF,TGTGCCAGCAGGGGGAGCTCTGGGGCCAACGTCCTGACTTTC
NA,once,TRBJ2-2,TRBV11-2,CASSIRGSNTGELFF,TGTGCCAGCAGCATCAGGGGCTCGAACACCGGGGAGCTGTTTTTT
NA,NA,TRBJ1-2,TRBV2,CASTVETYGYTF,TGTGCCAGCACCGTGGAAACCTATGGCTACACCTTC
NA,NA,TRBJ2-1,TRBV6-5,CACSNGRLYNEQFF,TGTGCCTGCTCGAATGGCAGACTATACAATGAGCAGTTCTTC
NA,NA,TRBJ2-1,TRBV30,CAWSGFGNEQFF,TGTGCCTGGAGTGGGTTCGGGAATGAGCAGTTCTTC
NA,NA,TRBJ1-5,TRBV19,CASSIVAGSQPQHF,TGTGCCAGTAGTATTGTGGCAGGAAGTCAGCCCCAGCATTTT
TRBD1,NA,TRBJ1-6,TRBV6-2/TRBV6-3,CASGRTGYVSPLHF,TGTGCCAGCGGCCGGACAGGTTACGTTTCACCCCTCCACTTT
TRBD2,NA,TRBJ2-2,TRBV10-1,CASSEAGANTGELFF,TGCGCCAGCAGTGAAGCGGGAGCGAACACCGGGGAGCTGTTTTTT
NA,once,TRBJ2-1,TRBV4-1,CASSQDPAGALNNEQFF,TGCGCCAGCAGCCAAGATCCCGCGGGGGCGCTGAACAATGAGCAGTTCTTC
NA,once,TRBJ2-7,TRBV7-9,CASSLPAVTEQYF,TGTGCCAGCAGCTTACCCGCGGTCACCGAGCAGTACTTC
TRBD1,NA,TRBJ2-3,TRBV24-1,CATSDSSQGYSTDTQYF,TGTGCCACCAGTGATTCCTCACAGGGGTACAGCACAGATACGCAGTATTTT